Included here is one TCR beta chain sequence, with context. Germline V gene data show CDR1 as KGHSH and CDR2 as LQKENI. Trimming left V 4 bases short and J 3 bases short, with 13 bases between. This CDR3 comprises 15 residues. This record belongs to a study of lymphopenia after photon versus proton radiotherapy. The method was immunoSEQ multiplex PCR; TCRdb's version includes in-frame clones alone and lacks a portion of them. In the table there are around 25,000 clones, more than 75% of which are singletons. The TCR originated in a woman aged 50 to 65 with cholangiocarcinoma. The gene calls are TRBV18 and TRBJ1-5; unclear D gene. The sample consisted of peripheral blood, taken from a patient treated with photon-based radiotherapy. The CDR3, as DNA: TGTGCCAGCTCACTCACGGAGGCCAACAATCAGCCCCAGCATTTT. Protein product: CASSLTEANNQPQHF.